The clone carrying this T cell receptor beta chain appeared a single time. Its specificity is not known. The data derive from a study of cytomegalovirus exposure and HLA in healthy donors. Study results and caveats: In a later analysis, specific HLA alleles were associated with 15,000 to 20,000 TCR beta sequences at a 0.05 false discovery rate. In a later analysis, common viral pathogens appeared linked to several of the most significant clusters.

V was cut by 4 bases and J by 11 bases, with 14 bases left in between. The CDR3 sequence is 12 residues long. Per the germline V gene, CDR1 is MGHRA and CDR2 is YSYEKL. PCR amplification relied on 60 Vbeta primers (plus 13 Jbeta primers). Profiling relied on immunoSEQ multiplex PCR, and the TCRdb table lists in-frame clones only, not all of them. The data show 130,000 or so clones, around 80% seen once. Sequenced sample: PBMCs. The receptor was derived from a woman aged 40 to 50 in good health and CMV-seronegative. The genes are TRBV4-1 and TRBJ2-5; the D gene is possibly TRBD2 (6 bases). The CDR3: CASSRPAREQYF. The CDR3 coding sequence is TGCGCCAGCAGCCGCCCCGCACGGGAGCAGTACTTC.